This T cell receptor beta chain was observed in a study of T-cell reconstitution after alpha-beta-depleted transplantation in children. Trimming took off 2 bases at V and 1 base at J, with 6 bases between the two ends. This CDR3 contains 13 residues. This clonotype was found a few times. The TCRbeta library incorporated unique molecular identifiers. From the PCR reads, TCRdb called clonotypes with MiXCR, one entry per CDR3 protein. The sample lists hundreds of thousands of distinct CDR3 sequences, around 13% seen once, with around 0.76% in the top ten. This sequence joins TRBV12-3 or TRBV12-4 and TRBJ2-7; no firm D call. The specimen was PBMCs, collected before TCRalphabeta/CD19-depleted stem cell transplant. This sequence was found in a girl aged 2 to 9 with congenital amegakaryocytic thrombocytopenia, due to receive a stem cell transplant. The CDR3, as DNA: TGTGCCAGCAGTTTACAATTGTCCTACGAGCAGTACTTC. Amino acids: CASSLQLSYEQYF.